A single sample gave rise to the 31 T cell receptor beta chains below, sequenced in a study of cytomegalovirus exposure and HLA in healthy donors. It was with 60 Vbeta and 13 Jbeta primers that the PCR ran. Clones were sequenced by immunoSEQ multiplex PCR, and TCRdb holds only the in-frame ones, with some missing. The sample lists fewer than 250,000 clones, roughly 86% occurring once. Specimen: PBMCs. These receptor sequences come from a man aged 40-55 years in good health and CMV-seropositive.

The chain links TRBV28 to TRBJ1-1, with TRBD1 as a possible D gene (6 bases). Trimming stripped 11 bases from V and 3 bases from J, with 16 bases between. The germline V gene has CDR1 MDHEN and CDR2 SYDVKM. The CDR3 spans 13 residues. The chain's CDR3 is CAGQGSRYTEAFF. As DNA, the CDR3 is TGTGCCGGTCAGGGGTCGCGATACACTGAAGCTTTCTTT.

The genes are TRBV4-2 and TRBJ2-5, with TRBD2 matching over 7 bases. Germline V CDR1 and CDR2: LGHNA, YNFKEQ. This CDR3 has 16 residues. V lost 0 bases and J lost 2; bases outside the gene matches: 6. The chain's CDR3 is CASSQEGRGLQETQYF. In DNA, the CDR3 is TGTGCCAGCAGCCAAGAAGGGAGGGGACTACAAGAGACCCAGTACTTC.

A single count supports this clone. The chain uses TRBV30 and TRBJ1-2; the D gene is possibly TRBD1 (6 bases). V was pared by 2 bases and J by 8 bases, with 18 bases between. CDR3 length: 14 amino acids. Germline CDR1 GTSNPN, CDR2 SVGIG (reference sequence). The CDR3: CAWSRGPGERGYTF. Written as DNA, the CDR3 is TGTGCCTGGAGTCGGGGCCCAGGGGAGCGAGGCTACACCTTC.

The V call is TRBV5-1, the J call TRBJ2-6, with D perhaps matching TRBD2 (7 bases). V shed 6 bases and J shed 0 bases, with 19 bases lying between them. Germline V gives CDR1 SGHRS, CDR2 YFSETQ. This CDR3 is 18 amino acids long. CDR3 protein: CASTPGGTTLSGANVLTF. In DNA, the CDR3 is TGCGCCAGCACCCCCGGGGGGACAACCCTCTCTGGGGCCAACGTCCTGACTTTC.

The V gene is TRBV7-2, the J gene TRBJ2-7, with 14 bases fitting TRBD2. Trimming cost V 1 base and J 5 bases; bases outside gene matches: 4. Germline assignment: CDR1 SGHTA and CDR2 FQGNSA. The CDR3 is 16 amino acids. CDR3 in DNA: TGTGCCAGCAGCTTAGTGGGACTAGCGGGAGAGAACGAGCAGTACTTC. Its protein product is CASSLVGLAGENEQYF.

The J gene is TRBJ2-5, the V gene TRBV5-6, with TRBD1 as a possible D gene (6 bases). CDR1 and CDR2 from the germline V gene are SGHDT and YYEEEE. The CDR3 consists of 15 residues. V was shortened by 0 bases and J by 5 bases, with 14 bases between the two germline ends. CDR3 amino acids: CASSLEGVVVETQYF. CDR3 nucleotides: TGTGCCAGCAGCTTGGAGGGGGTGGTGGTGGAGACCCAGTACTTC.

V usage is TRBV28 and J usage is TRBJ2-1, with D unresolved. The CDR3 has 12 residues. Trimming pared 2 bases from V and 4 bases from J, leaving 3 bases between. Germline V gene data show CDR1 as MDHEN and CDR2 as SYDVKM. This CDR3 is CASSLPYNEQFF. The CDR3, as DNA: TGTGCCAGCAGTTTACCTTACAATGAGCAGTTCTTC.

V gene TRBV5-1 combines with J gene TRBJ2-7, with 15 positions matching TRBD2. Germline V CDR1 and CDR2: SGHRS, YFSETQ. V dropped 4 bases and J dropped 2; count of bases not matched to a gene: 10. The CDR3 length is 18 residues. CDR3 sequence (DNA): TGCGCCAGCAGCCCTCCGGGACTAGCGGGAGGCCGGGCCTACGAGCAGTACTTC. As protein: CASSPPGLAGGRAYEQYF.

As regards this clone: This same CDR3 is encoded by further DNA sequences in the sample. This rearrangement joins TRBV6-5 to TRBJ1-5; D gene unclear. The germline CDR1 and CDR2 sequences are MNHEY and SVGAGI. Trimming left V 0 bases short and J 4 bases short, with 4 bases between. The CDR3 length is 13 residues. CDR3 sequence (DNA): TGTGCCAGCAGTTACTCGAGGAATCAGCCCCAGCATTTT. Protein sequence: CASSYSRNQPQHF.

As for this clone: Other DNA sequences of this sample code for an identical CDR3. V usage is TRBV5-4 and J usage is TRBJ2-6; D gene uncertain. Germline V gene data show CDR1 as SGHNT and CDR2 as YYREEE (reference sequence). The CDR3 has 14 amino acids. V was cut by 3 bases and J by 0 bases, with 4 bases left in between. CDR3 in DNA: TGTGCCAGCAGCTCGAGCTCTGGGGCCAACGTCCTGACTTTC. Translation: CASSSSSGANVLTF.

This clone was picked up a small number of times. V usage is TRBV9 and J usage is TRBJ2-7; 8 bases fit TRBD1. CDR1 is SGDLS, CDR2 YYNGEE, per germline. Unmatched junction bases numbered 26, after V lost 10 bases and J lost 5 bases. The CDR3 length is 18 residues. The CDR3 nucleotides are TGTGCCGGGAGGAGACCCGGGACAGGCTCTTTAAGTCTGGACGAGCAGTACTTC. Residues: CAGRRPGTGSLSLDEQYF.

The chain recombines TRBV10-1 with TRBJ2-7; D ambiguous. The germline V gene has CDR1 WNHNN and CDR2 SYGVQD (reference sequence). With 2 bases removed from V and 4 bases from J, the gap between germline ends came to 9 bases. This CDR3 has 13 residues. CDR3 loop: CASSEQQKYEQYF. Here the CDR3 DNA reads TGCGCCAGCAGTGAGCAACAGAAATACGAGCAGTACTTC.

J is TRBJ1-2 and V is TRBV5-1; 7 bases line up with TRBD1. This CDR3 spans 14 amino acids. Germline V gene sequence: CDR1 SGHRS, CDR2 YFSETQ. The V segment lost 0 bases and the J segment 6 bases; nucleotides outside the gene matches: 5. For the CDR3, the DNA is TGCGCCAGCAGCTTGGGACAGGGTATGAATGGCTACACCTTC. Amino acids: CASSLGQGMNGYTF.

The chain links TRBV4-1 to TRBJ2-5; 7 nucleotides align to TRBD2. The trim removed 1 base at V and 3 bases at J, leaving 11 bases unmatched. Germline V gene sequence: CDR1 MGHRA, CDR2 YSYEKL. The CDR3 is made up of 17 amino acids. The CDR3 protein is CASSQARGSRFEETQYF. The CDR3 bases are TGCGCCAGCAGCCAAGCCCGCGGGAGCAGGTTTGAAGAGACCCAGTACTTC.

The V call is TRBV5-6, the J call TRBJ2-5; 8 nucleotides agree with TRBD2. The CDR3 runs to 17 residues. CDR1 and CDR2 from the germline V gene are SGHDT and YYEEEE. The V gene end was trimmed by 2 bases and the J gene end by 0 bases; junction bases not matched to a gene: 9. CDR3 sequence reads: CASSFRSSGLHQETQYF. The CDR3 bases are TGTGCCAGCAGCTTTCGTTCTAGCGGGCTTCACCAAGAGACCCAGTACTTC.

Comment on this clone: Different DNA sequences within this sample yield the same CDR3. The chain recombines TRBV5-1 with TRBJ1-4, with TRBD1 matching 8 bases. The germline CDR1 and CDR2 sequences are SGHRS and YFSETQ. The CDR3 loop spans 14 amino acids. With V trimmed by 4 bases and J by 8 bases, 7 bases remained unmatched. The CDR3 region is CASSLGQGNEKLFF. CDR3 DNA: TGCGCCAGCAGCCTAGGACAGGGAAACGAAAAACTGTTTTTT.

CDR3: CASSYRDRLNTEAFF. CDR3 in DNA: TGTGCCAGCAGTTACCGGGACAGACTGAACACTGAAGCTTTCTTT. The genes are TRBV6-5 and TRBJ1-1; 7 bases line up with TRBD1. This CDR3 region has 15 residues. V shed 2 bases and J 0 bases; nucleotides not matched to a gene: 3. Germline V gene lookup returns CDR1 MNHEY and CDR2 SVGAGI.

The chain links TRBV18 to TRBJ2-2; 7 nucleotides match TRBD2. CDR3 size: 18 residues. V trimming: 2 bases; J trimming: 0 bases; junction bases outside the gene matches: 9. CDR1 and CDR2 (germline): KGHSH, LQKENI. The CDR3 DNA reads TGTGCCAGCTCACCAGGCCGGGACTATGGCCCGAACACCGGGGAGCTGTTTTTT. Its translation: CASSPGRDYGPNTGELFF.

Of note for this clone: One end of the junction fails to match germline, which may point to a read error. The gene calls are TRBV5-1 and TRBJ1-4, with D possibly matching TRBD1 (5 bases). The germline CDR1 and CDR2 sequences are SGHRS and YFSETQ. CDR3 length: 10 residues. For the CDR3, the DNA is TGCGCCAGCAGCCCGGTGGGACTGATTTTT. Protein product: CASSPVGLIF. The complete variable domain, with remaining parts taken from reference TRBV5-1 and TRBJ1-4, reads KAGVTQTPRYLIKTRGQQVTLSCSPISGHRSVSWYQQTPGQGLQFLFEYFSETQRNKGNFPGRFSGRQFSNSRSEMNVSTLELGDSALYLCASSPVGLIFGSGTQLSVL.

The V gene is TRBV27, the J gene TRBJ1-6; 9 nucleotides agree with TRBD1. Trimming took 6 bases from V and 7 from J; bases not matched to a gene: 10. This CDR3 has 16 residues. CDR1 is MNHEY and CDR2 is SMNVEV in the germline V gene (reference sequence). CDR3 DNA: TGTGCCAGCAGGGGGGGACAGGGAACATTGAATTCACCCCTCCACTTT. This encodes CASRGGQGTLNSPLHF.

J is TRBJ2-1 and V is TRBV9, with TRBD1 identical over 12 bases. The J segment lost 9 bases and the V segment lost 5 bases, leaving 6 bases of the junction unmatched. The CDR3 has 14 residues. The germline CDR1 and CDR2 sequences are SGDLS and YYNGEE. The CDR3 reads CASRSGTGGGEQFF. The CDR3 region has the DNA TGTGCCAGCAGATCCGGGACAGGGGGCGGTGAGCAGTTCTTC.

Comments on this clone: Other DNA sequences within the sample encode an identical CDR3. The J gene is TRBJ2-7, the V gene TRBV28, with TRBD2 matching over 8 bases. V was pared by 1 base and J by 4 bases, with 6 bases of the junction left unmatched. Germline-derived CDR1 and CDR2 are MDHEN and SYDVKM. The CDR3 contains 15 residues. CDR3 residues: CASSLYGGARYEQYF. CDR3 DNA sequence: TGTGCCAGCAGTTTATACGGGGGGGCTCGGTACGAGCAGTACTTC.

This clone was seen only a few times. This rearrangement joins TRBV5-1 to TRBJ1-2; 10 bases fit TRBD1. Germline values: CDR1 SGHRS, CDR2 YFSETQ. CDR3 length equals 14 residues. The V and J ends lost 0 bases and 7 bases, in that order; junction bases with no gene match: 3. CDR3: CASSLAGTGVGYTF. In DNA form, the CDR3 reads TGCGCCAGCAGCTTGGCCGGGACAGGGGTTGGCTACACCTTC.

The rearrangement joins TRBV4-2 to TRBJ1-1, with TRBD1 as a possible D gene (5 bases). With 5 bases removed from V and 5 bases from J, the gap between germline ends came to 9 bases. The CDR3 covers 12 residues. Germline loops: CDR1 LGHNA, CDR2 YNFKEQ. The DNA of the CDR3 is TGTGCCAGCAGCTTCGGGGGGACTGAAGCTTTCTTT. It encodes CASSFGGTEAFF.

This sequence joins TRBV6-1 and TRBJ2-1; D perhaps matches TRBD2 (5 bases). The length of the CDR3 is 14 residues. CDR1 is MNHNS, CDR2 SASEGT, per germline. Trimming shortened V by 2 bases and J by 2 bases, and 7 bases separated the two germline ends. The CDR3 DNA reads TGTGCCAGCAGTGAAAGCGGCCCCTACAATGAGCAGTTCTTC. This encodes CASSESGPYNEQFF.

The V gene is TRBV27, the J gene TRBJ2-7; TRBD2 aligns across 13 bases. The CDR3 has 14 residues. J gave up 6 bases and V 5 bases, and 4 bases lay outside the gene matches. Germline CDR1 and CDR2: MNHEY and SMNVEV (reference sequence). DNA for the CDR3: TGTGCCAGCAGTCTAGGACTAGCGGGAGCCGAGCAGTACTTC. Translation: CASSLGLAGAEQYF.

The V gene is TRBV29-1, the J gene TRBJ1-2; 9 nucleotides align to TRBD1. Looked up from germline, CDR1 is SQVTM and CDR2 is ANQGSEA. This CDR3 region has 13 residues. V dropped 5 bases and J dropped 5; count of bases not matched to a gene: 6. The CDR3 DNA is TGCAGCGTTAGGACAGGGGCAGAGTATGGCTACACCTTC. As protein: CSVRTGAEYGYTF.

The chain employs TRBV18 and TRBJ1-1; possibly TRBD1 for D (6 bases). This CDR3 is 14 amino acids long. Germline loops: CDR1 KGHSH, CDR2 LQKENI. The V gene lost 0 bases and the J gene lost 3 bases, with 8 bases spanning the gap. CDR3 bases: TGTGCCAGCTCACCACCGGCAGGGGACACTGAAGCTTTCTTT. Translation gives CASSPPAGDTEAFF.

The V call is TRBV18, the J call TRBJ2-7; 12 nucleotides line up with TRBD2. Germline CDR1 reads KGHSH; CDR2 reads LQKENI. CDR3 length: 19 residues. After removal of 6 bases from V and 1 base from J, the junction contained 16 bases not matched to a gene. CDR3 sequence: CASSLSRPSGGARSYEQYF. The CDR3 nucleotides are TGTGCCAGCTCCCTCTCTCGGCCTAGCGGGGGGGCCCGGTCCTACGAGCAGTACTTC.

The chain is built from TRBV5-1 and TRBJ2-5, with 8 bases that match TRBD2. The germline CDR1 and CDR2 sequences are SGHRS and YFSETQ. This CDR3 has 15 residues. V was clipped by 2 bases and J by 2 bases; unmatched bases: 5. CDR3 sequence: CASSFTSGRQETQYF. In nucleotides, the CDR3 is TGCGCCAGCAGCTTTACTAGCGGTCGGCAAGAGACCCAGTACTTC.

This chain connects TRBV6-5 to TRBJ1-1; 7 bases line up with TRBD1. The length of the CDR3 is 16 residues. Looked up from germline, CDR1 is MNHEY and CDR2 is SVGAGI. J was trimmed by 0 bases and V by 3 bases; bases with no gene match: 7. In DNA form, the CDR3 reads TGTGCCAGCAGTTATTTGACAGGGAGGATGAACACTGAAGCTTTCTTT. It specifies CASSYLTGRMNTEAFF.